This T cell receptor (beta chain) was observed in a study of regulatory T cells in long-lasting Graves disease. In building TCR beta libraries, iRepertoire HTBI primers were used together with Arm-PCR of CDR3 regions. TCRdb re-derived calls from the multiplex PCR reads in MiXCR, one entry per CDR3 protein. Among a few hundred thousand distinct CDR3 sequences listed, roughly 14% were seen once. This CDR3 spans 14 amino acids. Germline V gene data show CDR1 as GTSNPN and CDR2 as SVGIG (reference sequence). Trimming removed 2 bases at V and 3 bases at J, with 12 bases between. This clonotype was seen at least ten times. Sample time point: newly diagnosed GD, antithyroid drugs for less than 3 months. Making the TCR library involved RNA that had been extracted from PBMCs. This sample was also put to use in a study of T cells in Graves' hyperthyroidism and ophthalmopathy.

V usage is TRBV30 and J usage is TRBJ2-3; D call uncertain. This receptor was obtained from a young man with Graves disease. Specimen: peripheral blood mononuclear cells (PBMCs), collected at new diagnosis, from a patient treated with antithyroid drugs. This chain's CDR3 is CAWSPWIFTDTQYF. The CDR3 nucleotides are TGTGCCTGGAGTCCTTGGATCTTTACAGATACGCAGTATTTT.